Below are 18 T cell receptor beta chains sequenced from a single sample in a study of cytomegalovirus exposure and HLA in healthy donors. With 60 Vbeta and 13 Jbeta primers, the PCR was carried out. Measured with immunoSEQ multiplex PCR; TCRdb has only the in-frame clones, and not every one. The sample lists around 72,000 clones, approximately 70% seen once, with about 20% in the top ten. The sample comprised PBMCs. The receptors were sampled from a man in his forties in good health and CMV-seropositive.

V and J are TRBV7-2 and TRBJ1-1, with D unresolved. The CDR3 runs 12 residues. The V gene lost 0 bases and the J gene lost 8 bases, with 7 bases spanning the gap. Germline assignment: CDR1 SGHTA and CDR2 FQGNSA. The DNA of the CDR3 is TGTGCCAGCAGCTTAGCCGAACTAGAAGCTTTCTTT. Translation gives CASSLAELEAFF.

This clone came up a few times. The V and J genes are TRBV4-2 and TRBJ1-4; D possibly corresponds to TRBD1 (5 bases). Germline V lookup: CDR1 LGHNA, CDR2 YNFKEQ. CDR3 size: 12 residues. With 4 bases removed from V and 16 bases from J, the gap between germline ends came to 16 bases. The CDR3 region is CASSLSGDPQFF. As DNA, the CDR3 is TGTGCCAGCAGCCTCAGCGGGGACCCCCAGTTTTTT.

This clone was picked up a small number of times. This chain links TRBV5-4 with TRBJ2-3, with 12 bases lining up with TRBD2. The V segment lost 4 bases and the J segment 1 base; nucleotides outside the gene matches: 4. Germline CDR1 SGHNT, CDR2 YYREEE (reference sequence). This CDR3 is built from 16 residues. The chain's CDR3 is CASSQGLAGRTDTQYF. CDR3 bases: TGTGCCAGCAGCCAAGGACTAGCGGGGCGCACAGATACGCAGTATTTT. Looking up the rest from reference TRBV5-4 and TRBJ2-3 gives the full variable domain: ETGVTQSPTHLIKTRGQQVTLRCSSQSGHNTVSWYQQALGQGPQFIFQYYREEENGRGNFPPRFSGLQFPNYSSELNVNALELDDSALYLCASSQGLAGRTDTQYFGPGTRLTVL.

This clone showed up just a few times. The chain is built from TRBV5-1 and TRBJ2-6; 11 bases are a match to TRBD1. Germline lookup yields CDR1 SGHRS and CDR2 YFSETQ. CDR3 size: 17 residues. Trimming cost V 2 bases and J 2 bases; bases outside gene matches: 3. CDR3 region: CASSFGQGAAGANVLTF. The CDR3 DNA reads as TGCGCCAGCAGCTTCGGACAGGGGGCTGCTGGGGCCAACGTCCTGACTTTC.

The chain is built from TRBV19 and TRBJ2-7, with TRBD1 matching over 7 bases. Germline CDR1 is LNHDA and CDR2 is SQIVND (reference sequence). The CDR3 extends over 14 amino acids. V shed 4 bases, J shed 2 bases, and the junction held 5 bases outside the gene matches. CDR3 in amino acids: CASSTRDSPYEQYF. CDR3 nucleotides: TGTGCCAGTAGTACCCGGGACAGTCCCTACGAGCAGTACTTC.

The V gene is TRBV5-1, the J gene TRBJ2-3; 8 nucleotides agree with TRBD2. There are 16 residues in the CDR3. Germline lookup yields CDR1 SGHRS and CDR2 YFSETQ. V trimming: 0 bases; J trimming: 3 bases; junction bases outside the gene matches: 6. Here the CDR3 reads CASSLGRGASTDTQYF. CDR3 in DNA: TGCGCCAGCAGCTTGGGGCGGGGGGCTTCAACAGATACGCAGTATTTT.

This clone came up a few times. The genes are TRBV6-6 and TRBJ1-1; TRBD1 is a possible D gene (5 bases). Germline-derived CDR1 and CDR2 are MNHNY and SVGAGI (reference sequence). V lost 4 bases and J 1 base, leaving 7 bases between the germline ends. This CDR3 contains 13 residues. As DNA, the CDR3 is TGTGCCAGCAGTTCTGGACAGAACACTGAAGCTTTCTTT. It is translated as CASSSGQNTEAFF.

The chain couples TRBV6-1 to TRBJ2-1, with D possibly TRBD1 on 5 matching bases. V was trimmed by 7 bases and J by 14 bases, leaving 18 bases between them. Germline CDR1 reads MNHNS; CDR2 reads SASEGT. This CDR3 spans 12 amino acids. CDR3 coding DNA: TGTGCCAGCACCTTACTTCAGGGCTCGGAGTTCTTC. This gives the protein CASTLLQGSEFF.

This clone came up a few times. The chain joins TRBV28 to TRBJ1-2; D may be TRBD1 (6 bases). The CDR3 contains 15 residues. The V end was cut by 6 bases, the J end by 7 bases, with 21 bases between. CDR1 MDHEN and CDR2 SYDVKM come from the germline V gene. CDR3 in amino acids: CASRLTSGGAGGYTF. In nucleotides, the CDR3 is TGTGCCAGCAGACTAACCTCGGGGGGGGCGGGTGGCTACACCTTC.

This clone was observed once. V usage is TRBV9 and J usage is TRBJ1-2, with D uncertain. CDR3 length equals 14 residues. Trimming removed 3 bases at V and 1 base at J, with 10 bases between. CDR1 SGDLS and CDR2 YYNGEE come from the germline V gene. The CDR3: CASSGIDNNYGYTF. Written as DNA, the CDR3 is TGTGCCAGCAGCGGTATAGACAATAACTATGGCTACACCTTC.

The V and J genes are TRBV18 and TRBJ2-5; TRBD2 might be the D (6 bases). The CDR3 is 12 amino acids. V shed 6 bases and J shed 4 bases, with 9 bases lying between them. Looked up from germline, CDR1 is KGHSH and CDR2 is LQKENI. Here the CDR3 reads CASSREIETQYF. CDR3 sequence (DNA): TGTGCCAGCTCCCGGGAGATAGAGACCCAGTACTTC. The full variable domain, with the rest looked up from reference TRBV18 and TRBJ2-5, is NAGVMQNPRHLVRRRGQEARLRCSPMKGHSHVYWYRQLPEEGLKFMVYLQKENIIDESGMPKERFSAEFPKEGPSILRIQQVVRGDSAAYFCASSREIETQYFGPGTRLLVL.

The genes are TRBV18 and TRBJ1-1; 8 bases line up with TRBD1. CDR3 length: 14 residues. Germline CDR1 reads KGHSH; CDR2 reads LQKENI. Trimming cost V 3 bases and J 4 bases; bases outside gene matches: 4. The CDR3 is CASSPETGATEAFF. CDR3 sequence (DNA): TGTGCCAGCTCACCGGAGACAGGGGCCACTGAAGCTTTCTTT.

V gene TRBV6-6 combines with J gene TRBJ1-1; D is ambiguous. The V and J ends lost 2 bases and 1 base respectively, with 11 bases between them. This CDR3 contains 15 residues. Germline V gives CDR1 MNHNY, CDR2 SVGAGI (reference sequence). The CDR3 DNA sequence: TGTGCCAGCAGTTACGGGCCAGGCGAGAACACTGAAGCTTTCTTT. It encodes CASSYGPGENTEAFF.

This chain connects TRBV4-1 to TRBJ1-1, with D tentatively TRBD1 (5 bases). V was shortened by 1 base and J by 6 bases, with 15 bases between the two germline ends. Germline V gives CDR1 MGHRA, CDR2 YSYEKL. This CDR3 is built from 15 residues. The CDR3 DNA reads TGCGCCAGCAGCCAAGTTCAACTCAAGGGGTCTGAAGCTTTCTTT. Translation gives CASSQVQLKGSEAFF.

A remark on this clone: The same CDR3 also results from other DNA sequences found in this sample. V usage is TRBV29-1 and J usage is TRBJ1-6; D gene uncertain. Germline CDR1 SQVTM, CDR2 ANQGSEA. The CDR3 totals 13 residues. V gave up 4 bases and J gave up 10 bases, with 14 bases separating them. CDR3 region: CSVGTGVGSPLHF. CDR3 DNA: TGCAGCGTTGGCACCGGGGTTGGATCACCCCTCCACTTT.

The J gene is TRBJ1-2, the V gene TRBV5-4, with TRBD1 identical over 8 bases. This CDR3 has 15 residues. The ends lost 4 bases at V and 2 bases at J; junction bases unmatched: 7. The V gene's germline CDR1 is SGHNT and CDR2 YYREEE (reference sequence). CDR3 sequence reads: CASSPRRQGNYGYTF. The CDR3 DNA sequence: TGTGCCAGCAGCCCGCGGAGACAGGGGAACTATGGCTACACCTTC.

This rearrangement joins TRBV19 to TRBJ2-3; weak D call: TRBD1 (6 bases). The CDR3 is made up of 14 amino acids. CDR1 is LNHDA and CDR2 is SQIVND in the germline V gene (reference sequence). V was trimmed by 7 bases and J by 4 bases, leaving 15 bases between them. This chain's CDR3 is CASTPRDKSDTQYF. CDR3 nucleotide sequence: TGTGCCAGTACCCCCAGGGACAAATCAGATACGCAGTATTTT.

The chain combines TRBV30 with TRBJ1-1; 11 nucleotides agree with TRBD1. CDR3 length: 15 amino acids. Germline CDR1 GTSNPN, CDR2 SVGIG (reference sequence). Losses at the gene ends were 3 bases for V and 4 bases for J; bases not matched to a gene: 7. The CDR3 region is CAWRGLGQGATEAFF. The CDR3 nucleotides read TGTGCCTGGAGGGGCCTAGGACAGGGGGCCACTGAAGCTTTCTTT.